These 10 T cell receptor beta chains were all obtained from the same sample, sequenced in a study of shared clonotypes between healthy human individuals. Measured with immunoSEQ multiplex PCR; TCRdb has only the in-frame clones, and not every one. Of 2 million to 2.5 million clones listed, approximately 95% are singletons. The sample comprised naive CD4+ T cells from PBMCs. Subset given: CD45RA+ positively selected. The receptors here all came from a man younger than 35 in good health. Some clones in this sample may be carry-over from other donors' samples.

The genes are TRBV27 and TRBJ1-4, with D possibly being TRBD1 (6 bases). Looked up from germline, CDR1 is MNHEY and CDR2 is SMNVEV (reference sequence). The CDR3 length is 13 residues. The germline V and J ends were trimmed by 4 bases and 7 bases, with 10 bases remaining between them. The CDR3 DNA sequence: TGTGCCAGCAGTTCTCGGGGGCTTGAAAAACTGTTTTTT. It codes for CASSSRGLEKLFF.

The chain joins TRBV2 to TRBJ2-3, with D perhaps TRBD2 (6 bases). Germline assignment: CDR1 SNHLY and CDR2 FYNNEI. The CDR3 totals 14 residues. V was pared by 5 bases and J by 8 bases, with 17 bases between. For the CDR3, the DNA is TGTGCCAGCAGTCGGATAGGAGGGGTGTCTACGCAGTATTTT. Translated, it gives CASSRIGGVSTQYF.

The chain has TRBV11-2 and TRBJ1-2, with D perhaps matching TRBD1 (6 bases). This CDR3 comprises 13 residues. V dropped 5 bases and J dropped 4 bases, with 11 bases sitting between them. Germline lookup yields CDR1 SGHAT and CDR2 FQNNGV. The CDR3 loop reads CASSRDRFYGYTF. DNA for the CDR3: TGTGCCAGCAGCCGTGACAGGTTCTATGGCTACACCTTC.

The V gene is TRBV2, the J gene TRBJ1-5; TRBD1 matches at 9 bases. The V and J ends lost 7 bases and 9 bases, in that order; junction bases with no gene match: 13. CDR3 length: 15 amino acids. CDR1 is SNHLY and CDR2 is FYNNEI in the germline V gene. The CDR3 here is CASTPERGQGGPQHF. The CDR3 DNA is TGTGCCAGCACCCCCGAACGGGGACAGGGTGGGCCCCAGCATTTT.

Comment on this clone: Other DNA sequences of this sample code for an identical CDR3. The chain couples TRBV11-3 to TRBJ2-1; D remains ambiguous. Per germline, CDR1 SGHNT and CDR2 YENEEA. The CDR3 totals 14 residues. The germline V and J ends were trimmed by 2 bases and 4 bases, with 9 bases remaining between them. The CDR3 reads CASSLSQEYNEQFF. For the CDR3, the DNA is TGTGCCAGCAGCTTATCGCAGGAGTACAATGAGCAGTTCTTC. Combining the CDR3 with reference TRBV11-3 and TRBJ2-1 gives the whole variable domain EAGVVQSPRYKIIEKKQPVAFWCNPISGHNTLYWYLQNLGQGPELLIRYENEEAVDDSQLPKDRFSAERLKGVDSTLKIQPAELGDSAVYLCASSLSQEYNEQFFGPGTRLTVL.

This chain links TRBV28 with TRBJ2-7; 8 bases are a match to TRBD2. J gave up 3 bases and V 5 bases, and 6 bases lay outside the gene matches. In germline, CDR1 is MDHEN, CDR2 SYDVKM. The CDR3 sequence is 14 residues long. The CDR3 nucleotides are TGTGCCAGCAGTGGACTAGCCCCAGTCTACGAGCAGTACTTC. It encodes CASSGLAPVYEQYF.

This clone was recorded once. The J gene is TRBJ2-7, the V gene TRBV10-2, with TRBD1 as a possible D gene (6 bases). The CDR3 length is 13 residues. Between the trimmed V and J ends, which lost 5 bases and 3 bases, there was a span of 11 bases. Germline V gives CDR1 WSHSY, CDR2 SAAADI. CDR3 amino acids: CASSRGTSYEQYF. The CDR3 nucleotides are TGCGCCAGCAGTAGAGGGACAAGCTACGAGCAGTACTTC.

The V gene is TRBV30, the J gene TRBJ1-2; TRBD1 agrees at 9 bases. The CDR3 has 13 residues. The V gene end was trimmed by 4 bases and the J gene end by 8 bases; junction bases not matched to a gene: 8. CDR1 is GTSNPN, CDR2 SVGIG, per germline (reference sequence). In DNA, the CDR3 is TGTGCCTGGATATTGGGACAGGGAATGGGCTACACCTTC. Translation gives CAWILGQGMGYTF.

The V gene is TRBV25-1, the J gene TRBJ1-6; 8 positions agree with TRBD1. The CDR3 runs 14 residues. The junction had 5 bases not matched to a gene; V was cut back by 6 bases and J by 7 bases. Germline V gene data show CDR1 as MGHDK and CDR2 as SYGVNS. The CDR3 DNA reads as TGTGCCAGCAGACTCCGGGACAGGAATTCACCCCTCCACTTT. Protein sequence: CASRLRDRNSPLHF. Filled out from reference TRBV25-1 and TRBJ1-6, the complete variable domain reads EADIYQTPRYLVIGTGKKITLECSQTMGHDKMYWYQQDPGMELHLIHYSYGVNSTEKGDLSSESTVSRIRTEHFPLTLESARPSHTSQYLCASRLRDRNSPLHFGNGTRLTVT.

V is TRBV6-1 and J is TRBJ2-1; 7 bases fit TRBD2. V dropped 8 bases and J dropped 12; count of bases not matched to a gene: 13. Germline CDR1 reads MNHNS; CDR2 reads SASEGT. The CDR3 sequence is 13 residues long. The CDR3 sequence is CASEIAGLGGQFF. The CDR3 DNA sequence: TGTGCCAGCGAAATAGCGGGCCTGGGGGGGCAGTTCTTC.